This T cell receptor (beta chain) comes out of a study of cytomegalovirus exposure and HLA in healthy donors. Germline-derived CDR1 and CDR2 are MGHRA and YSYEKL. The CDR3 covers 18 residues. J gave up 1 base and V 4 bases, and 10 bases lay outside the gene matches. It was with 60 Vbeta and 13 Jbeta primers that the PCR ran. Using immunoSEQ multiplex PCR, the repertoire was profiled, and TCRdb retains in-frame clones only, with some absent. Of more than 140,000 clones in the sample, about three fifths were seen once. Sample: PBMCs. The rearrangement uses TRBV4-1 and TRBJ2-1; 10 nucleotides match TRBD2. This receptor was taken from a woman younger than 45 in good health and CMV-seropositive. The CDR3, as DNA: TGCGCCAGCAGCCGCGCCTTCCTAGCGGGGGAATCCTACAATGAGCAGTTCTTC. Protein product: CASSRAFLAGESYNEQFF.